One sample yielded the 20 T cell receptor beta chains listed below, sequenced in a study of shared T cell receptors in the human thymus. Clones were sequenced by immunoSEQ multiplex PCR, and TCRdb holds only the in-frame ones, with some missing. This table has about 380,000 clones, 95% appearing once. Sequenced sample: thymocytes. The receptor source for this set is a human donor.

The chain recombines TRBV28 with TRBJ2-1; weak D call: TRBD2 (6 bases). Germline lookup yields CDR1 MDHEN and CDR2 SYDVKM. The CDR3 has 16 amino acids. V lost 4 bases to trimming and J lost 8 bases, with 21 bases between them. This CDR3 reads CASSYVGGRRTDEQFF. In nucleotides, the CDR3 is TGTGCCAGCAGTTACGTTGGTGGGAGGAGGACGGATGAGCAGTTCTTC.

CDR3 in amino acids: CAISERESYEQYF. Here the CDR3 DNA reads TGTGCCATCAGTGAGCGGGAGTCCTACGAGCAGTACTTC. The gene calls are TRBV10-3 and TRBJ2-7, with D tentatively TRBD2 (6 bases). V was shortened by 2 bases and J by 1 base, with 6 bases between the two germline ends. This CDR3 spans 13 amino acids. Germline-derived CDR1 and CDR2 are ENHRY and SYGVKD.

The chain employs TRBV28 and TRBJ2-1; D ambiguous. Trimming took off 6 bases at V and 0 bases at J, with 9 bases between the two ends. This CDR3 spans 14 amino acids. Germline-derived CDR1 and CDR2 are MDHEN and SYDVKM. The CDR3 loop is CASRSWSSYNEQFF. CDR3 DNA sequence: TGTGCCAGCAGATCCTGGAGCTCCTACAATGAGCAGTTCTTC.

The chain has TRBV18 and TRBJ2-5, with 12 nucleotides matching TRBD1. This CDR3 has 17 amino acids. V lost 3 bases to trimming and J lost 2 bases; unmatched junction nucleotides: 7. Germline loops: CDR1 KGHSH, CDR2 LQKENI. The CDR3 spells CASSPTGQGALQETQYF. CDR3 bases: TGTGCCAGCTCACCCACGGGACAGGGGGCGCTTCAAGAGACCCAGTACTTC.

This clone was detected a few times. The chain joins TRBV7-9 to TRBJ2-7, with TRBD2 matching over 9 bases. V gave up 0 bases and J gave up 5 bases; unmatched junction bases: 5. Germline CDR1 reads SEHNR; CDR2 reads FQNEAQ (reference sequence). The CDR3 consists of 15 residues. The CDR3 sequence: CASSLAGTSYHEQYF. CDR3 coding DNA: TGTGCCAGCAGCTTAGCCGGGACTAGCTACCACGAGCAGTACTTC.

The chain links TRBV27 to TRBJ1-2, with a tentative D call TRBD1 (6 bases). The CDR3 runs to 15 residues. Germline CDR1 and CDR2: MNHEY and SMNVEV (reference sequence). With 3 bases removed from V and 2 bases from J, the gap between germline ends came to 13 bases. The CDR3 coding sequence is TGTGCCAGCAGTTTCGGGAGGGGGGGAAACTATGGCTACACCTTC. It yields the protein CASSFGRGGNYGYTF.

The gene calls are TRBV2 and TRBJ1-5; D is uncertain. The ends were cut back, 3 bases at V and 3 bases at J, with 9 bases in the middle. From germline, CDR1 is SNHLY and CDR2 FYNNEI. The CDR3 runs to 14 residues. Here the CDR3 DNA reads TGTGCCAGCAGTGAGCCCCAGGCCAATCAGCCCCAGCATTTT. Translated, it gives CASSEPQANQPQHF.

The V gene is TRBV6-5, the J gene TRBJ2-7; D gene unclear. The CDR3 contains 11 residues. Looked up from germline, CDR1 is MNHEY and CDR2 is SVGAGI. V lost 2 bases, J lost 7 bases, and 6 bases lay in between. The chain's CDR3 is CASSYKWEQYF. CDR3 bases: TGTGCCAGCAGTTACAAGTGGGAGCAGTACTTC.

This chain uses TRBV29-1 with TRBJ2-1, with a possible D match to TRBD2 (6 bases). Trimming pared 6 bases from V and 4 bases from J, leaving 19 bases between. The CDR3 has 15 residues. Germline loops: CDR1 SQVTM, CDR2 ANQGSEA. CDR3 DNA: TGCAGCGTCCGGAGGGGTGTCCGAATATACAATGAGCAGTTCTTC. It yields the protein CSVRRGVRIYNEQFF.

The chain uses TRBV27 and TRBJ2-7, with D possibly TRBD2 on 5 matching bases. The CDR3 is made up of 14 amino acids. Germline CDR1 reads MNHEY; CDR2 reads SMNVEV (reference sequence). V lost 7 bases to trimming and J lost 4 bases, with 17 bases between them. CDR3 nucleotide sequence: TGTGCCAGCAAAGAGCCGGGGTACCTTTACGAGCAGTACTTC. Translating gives CASKEPGYLYEQYF.

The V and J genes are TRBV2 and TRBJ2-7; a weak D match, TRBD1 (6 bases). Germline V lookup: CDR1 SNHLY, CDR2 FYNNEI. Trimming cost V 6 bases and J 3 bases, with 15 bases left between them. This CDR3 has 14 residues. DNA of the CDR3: TGTGCCAGCAGCTCGGGACACACGAACTACGAGCAGTACTTC. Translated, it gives CASSSGHTNYEQYF.

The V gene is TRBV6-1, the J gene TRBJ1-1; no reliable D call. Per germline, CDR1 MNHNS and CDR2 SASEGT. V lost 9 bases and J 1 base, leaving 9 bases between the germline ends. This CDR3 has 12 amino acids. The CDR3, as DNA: TGTGCCAGTCGGGAGGGGAACACTGAAGCTTTCTTT. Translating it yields CASREGNTEAFF.

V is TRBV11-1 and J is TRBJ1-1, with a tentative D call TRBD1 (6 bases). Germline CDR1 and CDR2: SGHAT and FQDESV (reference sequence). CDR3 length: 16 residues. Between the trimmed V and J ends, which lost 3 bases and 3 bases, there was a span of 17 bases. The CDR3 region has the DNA TGTGCCAGCAGCTTTGGAAAGAAGGGACACCACACTGAAGCTTTCTTT. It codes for CASSFGKKGHHTEAFF.

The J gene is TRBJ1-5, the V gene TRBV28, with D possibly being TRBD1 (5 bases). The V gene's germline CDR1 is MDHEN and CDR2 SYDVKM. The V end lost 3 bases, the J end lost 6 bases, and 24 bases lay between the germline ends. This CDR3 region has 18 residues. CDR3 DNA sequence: TGTGCCAGCAGTTTGGGCGCGGGGGAGATTACTTGGGGTCAGCCCCAGCATTTT. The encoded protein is CASSLGAGEITWGQPQHF.

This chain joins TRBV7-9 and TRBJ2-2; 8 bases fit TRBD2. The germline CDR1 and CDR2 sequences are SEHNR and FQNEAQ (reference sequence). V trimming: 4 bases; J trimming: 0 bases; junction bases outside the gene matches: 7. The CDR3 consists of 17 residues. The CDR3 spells CASSSRVAGPNTGELFF. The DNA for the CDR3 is TGTGCCAGCAGCTCCAGAGTAGCGGGACCGAACACCGGGGAGCTGTTTTTT.

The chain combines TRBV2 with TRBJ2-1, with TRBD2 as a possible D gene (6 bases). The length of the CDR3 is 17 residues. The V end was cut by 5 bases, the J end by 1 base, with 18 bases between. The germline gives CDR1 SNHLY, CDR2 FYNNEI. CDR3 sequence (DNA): TGTGCCAGCAGTTGGTATCGGGAGATCTTTTCCTACAATGAGCAGTTCTTC. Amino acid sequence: CASSWYREIFSYNEQFF.

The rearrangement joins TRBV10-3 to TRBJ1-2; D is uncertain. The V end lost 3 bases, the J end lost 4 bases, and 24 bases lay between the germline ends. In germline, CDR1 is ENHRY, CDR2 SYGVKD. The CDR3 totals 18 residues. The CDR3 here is CAISDPRDILELGYGYTF. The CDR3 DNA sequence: TGTGCCATCAGTGATCCCCGAGACATATTGGAGCTAGGCTATGGCTACACCTTC.

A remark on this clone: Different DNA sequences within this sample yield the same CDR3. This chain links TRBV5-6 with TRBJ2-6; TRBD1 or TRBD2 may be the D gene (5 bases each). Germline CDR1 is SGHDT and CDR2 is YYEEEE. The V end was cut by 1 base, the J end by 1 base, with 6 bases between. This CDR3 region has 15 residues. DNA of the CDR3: TGTGCCAGCAGCTTGTGGGGGTCTGGGGCCAACGTCCTGACTTTC. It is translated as CASSLWGSGANVLTF.

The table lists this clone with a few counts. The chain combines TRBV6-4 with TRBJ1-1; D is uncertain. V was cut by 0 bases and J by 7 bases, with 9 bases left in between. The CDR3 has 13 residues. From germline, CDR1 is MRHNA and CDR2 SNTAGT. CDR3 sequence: CASSDSPRGEAFF. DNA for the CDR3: TGTGCCAGCAGTGACTCGCCGCGGGGTGAAGCTTTCTTT.

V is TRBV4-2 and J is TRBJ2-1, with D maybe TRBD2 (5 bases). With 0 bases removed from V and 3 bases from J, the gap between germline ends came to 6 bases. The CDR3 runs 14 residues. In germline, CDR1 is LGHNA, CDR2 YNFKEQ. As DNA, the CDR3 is TGTGCCAGCAGCCAAGACCGGGACTACAATGAGCAGTTCTTC. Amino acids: CASSQDRDYNEQFF.